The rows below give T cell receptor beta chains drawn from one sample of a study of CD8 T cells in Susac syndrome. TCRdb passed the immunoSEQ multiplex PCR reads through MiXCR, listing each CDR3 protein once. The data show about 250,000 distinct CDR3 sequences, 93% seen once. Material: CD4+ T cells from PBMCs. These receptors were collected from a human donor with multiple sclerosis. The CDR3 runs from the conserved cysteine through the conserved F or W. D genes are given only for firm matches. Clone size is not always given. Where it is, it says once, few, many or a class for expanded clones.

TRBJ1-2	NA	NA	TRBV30	CAWNKDYGYTF	TGTGCCTGGAACAAAGACTATGGCTACACCTTC
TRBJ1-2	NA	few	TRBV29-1	CSGGGNYGYTF	TGCAGCGGGGGGGGGAACTATGGCTACACCTTC
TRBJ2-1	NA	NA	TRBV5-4	CASSLRAGQNEQFF	TGTGCCAGCAGCTTGAGGGCGGGCCAGAATGAGCAGTTCTTC
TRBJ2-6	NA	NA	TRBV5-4	CASSSDGLWANVLTF	TGTGCCAGCAGTTCTGACGGCCTCTGGGCCAACGTCCTGACTTTC
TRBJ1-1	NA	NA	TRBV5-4	CASSFGHTEAFF	TGTGCCAGCAGCTTCGGACACACTGAAGCTTTCTTT
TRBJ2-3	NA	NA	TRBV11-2	CASSRGAAQYF	TGTGCCAGCAGCCGCGGGGCGGCGCAGTATTTT
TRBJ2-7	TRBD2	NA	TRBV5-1	CASSREGVNYEQYF	TGCGCCAGCAGCCGGGAGGGAGTCAACTACGAGCAGTACTTC
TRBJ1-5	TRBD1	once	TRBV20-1	CSALPPDRASQPQHF	TGCAGTGCCTTACCTCCGGACAGGGCAAGCCAGCCCCAGCATTTT
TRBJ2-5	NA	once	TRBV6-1	CASSEQGGGTQYF	TGTGCCAGCAGTGAACAGGGGGGTGGGACCCAGTACTTC
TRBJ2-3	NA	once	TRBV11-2	CASSSPRLGARTDTQYF	TGTGCCAGCAGCTCCCCGCGTTTGGGGGCTCGCACAGATACGCAGTATTTT
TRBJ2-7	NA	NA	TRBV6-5	CASRRDEHPPYEQYF	TGTGCCAGCAGGAGGGACGAACACCCACCCTACGAGCAGTACTTC
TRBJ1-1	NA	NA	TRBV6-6	CASSYSFDGVNTEAFF	TGTGCCAGCAGTTACAGTTTTGACGGGGTGAACACTGAAGCTTTCTTT
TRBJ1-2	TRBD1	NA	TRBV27	CASSAKPGQHYYGYTF	TGTGCCAGCAGTGCGAAGCCGGGACAGCACTACTATGGCTACACCTTC
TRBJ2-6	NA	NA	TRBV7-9	CASSSAGAGAGANVLTF	TGTGCCAGCAGCTCTGCGGGGGCAGGGGCTGGGGCCAACGTCCTGACTTTC
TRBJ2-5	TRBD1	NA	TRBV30	CAWSRDSLGETQYF	TGTGCCTGGAGTAGGGACAGTCTGGGCGAGACCCAGTACTTC
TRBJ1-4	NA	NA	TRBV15	CATSRDQWGLEDEKLFF	TGTGCCACCAGCAGAGATCAATGGGGTCTGGAGGATGAAAAACTGTTTTTT
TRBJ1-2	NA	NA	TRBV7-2	CASSSGDIGPNYGYTF	TGTGCCAGCAGCTCCGGCGACATCGGCCCTAACTATGGCTACACCTTC
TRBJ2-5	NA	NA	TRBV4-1	CASSQGPIIQETQYF	TGCGCCAGCAGCCAAGGGCCGATAATCCAAGAGACCCAGTACTTC
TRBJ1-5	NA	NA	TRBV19	CASMRGGTNQPQHF	TGTGCCAGTATGCGAGGTGGAACTAATCAGCCCCAGCATTTT
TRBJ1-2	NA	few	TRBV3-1	CASSPGYGYTF	TGTGCCAGCAGCCCCGGGTATGGCTACACCTTC
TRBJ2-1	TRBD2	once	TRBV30	CAWTRLAGGNEQFF	TGTGCCTGGACCCGACTAGCGGGAGGGAATGAGCAGTTCTTC
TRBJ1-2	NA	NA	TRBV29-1	CSALRGAGYTF	TGCAGCGCTCTCCGGGGGGCGGGCTACACCTTC
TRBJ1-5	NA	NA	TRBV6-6	CASSSGNQPQHF	TGTGCCAGCAGTTCAGGGAATCAGCCCCAGCATTTT
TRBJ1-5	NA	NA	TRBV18	CASSPAPENQPQHF	TGTGCCAGCTCACCAGCGCCAGAGAATCAGCCCCAGCATTTT
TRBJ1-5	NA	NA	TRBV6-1	CASREPGGDQPQHF	TGTGCCAGCAGGGAACCAGGAGGTGATCAGCCCCAGCATTTT
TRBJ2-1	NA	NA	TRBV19	CASSIQSSYNEQFF	TGTGCCAGTAGTATACAGAGCTCCTACAATGAGCAGTTCTTC
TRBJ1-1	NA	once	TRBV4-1	CASSQDWGGTEAFF	TGCGCCAGCAGCCAAGATTGGGGGGGCACTGAAGCTTTCTTT
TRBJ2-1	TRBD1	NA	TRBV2	CASRLDRNNEQFF	TGTGCCAGCAGGTTGGACAGGAACAATGAGCAGTTCTTC
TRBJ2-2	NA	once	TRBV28	CASSSRSQGTGELFF	TGTGCCAGCAGTTCCCGTTCGCAGGGCACCGGGGAGCTGTTTTTT
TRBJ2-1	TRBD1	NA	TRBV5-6	CASSPRQGSVYNEQFF	TGTGCCAGCAGCCCCAGACAGGGTTCTGTATACAATGAGCAGTTCTTC
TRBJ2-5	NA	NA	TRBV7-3	CASSLGWVGGTQYF	TGTGCCAGCAGCTTAGGATGGGTTGGCGGGACCCAGTACTTC
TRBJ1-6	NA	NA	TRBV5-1	CASSFKSGDNSPLHF	TGCGCCAGCAGCTTCAAATCAGGGGACAATTCACCCCTCCACTTT
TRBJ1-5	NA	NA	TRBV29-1	CSVRNSNQPQHF	TGCAGCGTTCGGAATAGCAATCAGCCCCAGCATTTT
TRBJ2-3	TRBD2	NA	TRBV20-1	CSPGLAADTQYF	TGCAGTCCGGGACTAGCAGCAGATACGCAGTATTTT
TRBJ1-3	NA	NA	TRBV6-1	CATTRGTSGTTIYF	TGTGCCACAACTCGCGGGACTTCAGGAACCACCATATATTTT
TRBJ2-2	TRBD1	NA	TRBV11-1	CASSPGTGTNTGELFF	TGTGCCAGCAGCCCCGGGACAGGGACGAACACCGGGGAGCTGTTTTTT
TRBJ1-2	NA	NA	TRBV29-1	CSVEHPGPNYGYTF	TGCAGCGTTGAACACCCGGGGCCAAACTATGGCTACACCTTC
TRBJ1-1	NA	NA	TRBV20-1	CSARQGDTEAFF	TGCAGTGCTAGACAGGGAGACACTGAAGCTTTCTTT
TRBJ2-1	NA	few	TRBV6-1	CAISEEHNEQFF	TGTGCCATCAGTGAGGAGCACAATGAGCAGTTCTTC
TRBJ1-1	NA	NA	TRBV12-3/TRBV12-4	CASSSYFWGANTEAFF	TGTGCCAGCAGTTCTTACTTTTGGGGAGCGAACACTGAAGCTTTCTTT